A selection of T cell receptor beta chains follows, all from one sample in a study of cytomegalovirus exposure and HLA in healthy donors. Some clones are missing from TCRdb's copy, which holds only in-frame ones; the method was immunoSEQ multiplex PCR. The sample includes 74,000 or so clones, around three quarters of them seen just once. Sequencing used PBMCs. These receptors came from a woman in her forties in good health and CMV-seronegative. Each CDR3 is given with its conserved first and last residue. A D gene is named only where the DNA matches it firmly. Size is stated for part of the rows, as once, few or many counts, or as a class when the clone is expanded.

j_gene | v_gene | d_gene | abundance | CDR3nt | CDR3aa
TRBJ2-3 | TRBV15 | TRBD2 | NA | TGTGCCACCAGCAGAGGGGATAGCGGGAGAGGACGAGATACGCAGTATTTT | CATSRGDSGRGRDTQYF
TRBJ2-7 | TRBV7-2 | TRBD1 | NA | TGTGCCAGCAGCCCCAATATCGTCCAGGGGGCTTCCTACGAGCAGTACTTC | CASSPNIVQGASYEQYF
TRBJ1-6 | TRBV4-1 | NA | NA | TGCGCCAGCAGCCAAGATTCCTGGTCAGGGGACGATTCACCCCTCCACTTT | CASSQDSWSGDDSPLHF
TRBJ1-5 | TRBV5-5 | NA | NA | TGTGCCAGCAGCTCCCTAGCCGGTGTGAGCAATCAGCCCCAGCATTTT | CASSSLAGVSNQPQHF
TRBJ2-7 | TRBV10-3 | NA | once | TGTGCCATCAGTGACGGGACTCCGCTCTACGAGCAGTACTTC | CAISDGTPLYEQYF
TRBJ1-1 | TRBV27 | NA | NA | TGTGCCAGCAGTCCTTGGGGCAGGGGAGGGGCTGAAGCTTTCTTT | CASSPWGRGGAEAFF
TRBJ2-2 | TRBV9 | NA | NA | TGTGCCAGCAGCGTAGGAGCTAGCATGAACACCGGGGAGCTGTTTTTT | CASSVGASMNTGELFF
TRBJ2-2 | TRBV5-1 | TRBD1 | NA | TGCGCCAGCAGCTTGGCAGGGGGCCAGACCGGGGAGCTGTTTTTT | CASSLAGGQTGELFF
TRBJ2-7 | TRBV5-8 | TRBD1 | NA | TGTGCCAGCAGTCCGGACAGGGGGCGGATTGGGAAGTACTTC | CASSPDRGRIGKYF
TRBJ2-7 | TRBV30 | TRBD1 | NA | TGTGCCTGGAGTGCCCGACAGGGGGGCGAGCAGTACTTC | CAWSARQGGEQYF
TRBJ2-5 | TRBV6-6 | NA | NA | TGTGCCAGCAGCTCGTCGGAGTTCTACCAAGAGACCCAGTACTTC | CASSSSEFYQETQYF
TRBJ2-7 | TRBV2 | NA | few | TGTGCCAGCAGTGATGTACCGGGAGACAATGGGCAGTACTTC | CASSDVPGDNGQYF
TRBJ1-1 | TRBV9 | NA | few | TGTGCCAGCAGCGTATCGTCTGGGGCCAGGGGAACTGAAGCTTTCTTT | CASSVSSGARGTEAFF
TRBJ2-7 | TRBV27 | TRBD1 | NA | TGTGCCAGCAGTTTCAGACAGGGCTCCTACGAGCAGTACTTC | CASSFRQGSYEQYF
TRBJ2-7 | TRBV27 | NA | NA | TGTGCCAGCAGTTTATCCAGGGCGTCAGACGAGCAGTACTTC | CASSLSRASDEQYF